The clone carrying this T cell receptor (beta chain) was counted at least ten times. The target antigen is unknown. The data were obtained in a study of T cell repertoires in cytomegalovirus infection. Study-wide context: CMV epitopes used comprised recently identified HLA-C-restricted ones and well-studied HLA-B-restricted ones. Carrying CMV and the relevant HLA type showed in public TCR beta signatures.

The germline V gene encodes CDR1 MGHRA and CDR2 YSYEKL. The CDR3 has 16 amino acids. The ends lost 0 bases at V and 1 base at J; junction bases unmatched: 3. TCRdb analysed the reads with MiXCR anew, one entry per CDR3 protein. The table has around 800,000 distinct CDR3 sequences, approximately 32% seen once. Study-level results: It was HLA-C-restricted CMV-specific TCR beta clonotypes that dominated the response ex vivo.

The sequencing used cultured CD8+ T cells from PBMCs, collected from culture after CMV antigen stimulation. The sequence derives from a human donor in good health (CMV status not recorded). Some clones in this sample may be carry-over from other donors' samples. The gene calls are TRBV4-1 and TRBJ2-1, with TRBD2 matching over 7 bases. In DNA form, the CDR3 reads TGCGCCAGCAGCCAAGATCTAGCGGTTTCCTACAATGAGCAGTTCTTC. Protein: CASSQDLAVSYNEQFF.